The entry below gives a single TCR beta chain sequence along with its context. Study processing details: Amplifying reference gene primers gave estimates of nucleated cell counts. The table came from immunoSEQ multiplex PCR; TCRdb's copy has only in-frame clones and leaves some out. The V and J calls and the clone size are those of that table, but D and trimming were determined from the DNA. The profile shows 150,000 to 200,000 clones, roughly 91% of them singletons. The entry originates in a study of blood T cell repertoires in COVID-19. About the research overall: The analysed material was cDNA or gDNA that came from T cells, B-cell-depleted T cells, or PBMCs.

Germline V gives CDR1 SGDLS, CDR2 YYNGEE. V shed 0 bases and J shed 1 base, with 7 bases lying between them. This CDR3 comprises 14 residues. This TCR derives from a man in his fifties who had recovered from COVID-19. The V and J genes are TRBV9 and TRBJ1-1; a weak D match, TRBD1 (5 bases). Sequencing was performed on peripheral blood. CDR3 residues: CASSVGQTNTEAFF. The CDR3 DNA reads as TGTGCCAGCAGCGTAGGACAGACGAACACTGAAGCTTTCTTT.